This T cell receptor (beta chain) was sequenced for a study of human T cells and chemical hapten exposure. Study-level background: Patients having alopecia areata, totalis or universalis were mostly female. Variation in per-sample TCR yields came mainly from small pooled library volume differences.

Time point given: patch test 2, 6 weeks after DPC sensitization. Treatment denoted: therapeutic diphenylcyclopropenone sensitization with weekly scalp DPC. This clonotype was detected ten times or more. TCRdb fed the RACE reads into MiXCR, producing one record per CDR3 protein. The table has tens of thousands of distinct CDR3 sequences, under 13% seen once. Per the germline V gene, CDR1 is SGHNT and CDR2 is YYREEE (reference sequence). The V gene end was trimmed by 3 bases and the J gene end by 3 bases; junction bases not matched to a gene: 10. The CDR3 is 17 amino acids. The V gene is TRBV5-4, the J gene TRBJ2-3; 10 nucleotides line up with TRBD2. The TCR was taken from a woman aged 50 to 65 with alopecia areata. Some clones in this sample may be carry-over from other donors' samples. The input for sequencing was whole blood, taken in connection with sensitization to the hapten diphenylcyclopropenone (DPC). Written as DNA, the CDR3 is TGTGCCAGCAGCTCCCAAACCTTTAGCGGGAGGACAGATACGCAGTATTTT. Protein: CASSSQTFSGRTDTQYF.